Below are 20 T cell receptor beta chains sequenced from a single sample in a study of cytomegalovirus exposure and HLA in healthy donors. 13 Jbeta primers and 60 Vbeta primers were used for the PCR. Using immunoSEQ multiplex PCR, the repertoire was profiled, and TCRdb retains in-frame clones only, with some absent. Altogether around 130,000 clones are present, around 66% being singletons, with the ten largest covering approximately 6.5%. Sequencing was carried out using PBMCs. These receptors all stem from an older woman in good health and CMV-seronegative.

This chain links TRBV7-9 with TRBJ1-4; D is unresolved. Germline V lookup: CDR1 SEHNR, CDR2 FQNEAQ (reference sequence). Trimming shortened V by 3 bases and J by 0 bases, and 14 bases separated the two germline ends. The CDR3 is made up of 17 amino acids. The CDR3 loop is CASSLYLAASTNEKLFF. In nucleotides, the CDR3 is TGTGCCAGCAGCTTGTACCTTGCGGCATCAACTAATGAAAAACTGTTTTTT.

This clone came up a few times. The chain recombines TRBV28 with TRBJ2-5; possible D gene TRBD2, 7 bases. The CDR3 has 15 residues. Trimming left V 2 bases short and J 4 bases short, with 14 bases between. Germline CDR1 and CDR2: MDHEN and SYDVKM. The CDR3 sequence: CASSLAGGRPETQYF. CDR3 DNA: TGTGCCAGCAGTTTAGCCGGGGGGCGCCCAGAGACCCAGTACTTC. The complete variable domain, with remaining parts taken from reference TRBV28 and TRBJ2-5, reads DVKVTQSSRYLVKRTGEKVFLECVQDMDHENMFWYRQDPGLGLRLIYFSYDVKMKEKGDIPEGYSVSREKKERFSLILESASTNQTSMYLCASSLAGGRPETQYFGPGTRLLVL.

This chain connects TRBV5-6 to TRBJ2-5; D unclear. Germline values: CDR1 SGHDT, CDR2 YYEEEE. Trimming pared 4 bases from V and 6 bases from J, leaving 10 bases between. CDR3 length equals 12 residues. CDR3 coding DNA: TGTGCCAGCAGCCAGGCTATCCAGACCCAGTACTTC. Its translation is CASSQAIQTQYF.

The chain carries TRBV7-9 and TRBJ2-1, with TRBD2 as a possible D gene (6 bases). The CDR3 is 15 residues long. Germline V gene sequence: CDR1 SEHNR, CDR2 FQNEAQ (reference sequence). The germline V and J ends were trimmed by 3 bases and 2 bases, with 11 bases remaining between them. The CDR3 DNA follows: TGTGCCAGCAGCTTTCGGGACTCGGCCTACAATGAGCAGTTCTTC. This codes for CASSFRDSAYNEQFF.

On this clone itself: Other DNA sequences in the sample encode the same CDR3. J is TRBJ2-3 and V is TRBV9, with TRBD1 as a possible D gene (6 bases). From germline, CDR1 is SGDLS and CDR2 YYNGEE. The CDR3 has 14 residues. Trimming removed 0 bases at V and 5 bases at J, with 10 bases between. CDR3 region: CASSVDPDRDTQYF. The CDR3, as DNA: TGTGCCAGCAGCGTAGACCCGGACAGAGATACGCAGTATTTT. Variable domain in full (rest from reference TRBV9 and TRBJ2-3): DSGVTQTPKHLITATGQRVTLRCSPRSGDLSVYWYQQSLDQGLQFLIQYYNGEERAKGNILERFSAQQFPDLHSELNLSSLELGDSALYFCASSVDPDRDTQYFGPGTRLTVL.

Ten or more counts support this clone. The rearrangement links TRBV2 to TRBJ1-1; 8 positions match TRBD1. V was clipped by 3 bases and J by 11 bases; unmatched bases: 8. CDR1 is SNHLY, CDR2 FYNNEI, per germline. The CDR3 runs 13 residues. The CDR3 region is CASSEEHRGLAFF. CDR3 DNA: TGTGCCAGCAGTGAGGAGCACAGGGGGTTGGCTTTCTTT.

The CDR3 is CASSLTGARGYEQYF. The CDR3 coding sequence is TGTGCCAGCAGCCTTACGGGGGCGCGGGGGTACGAGCAGTACTTC. This chain links TRBV6-5 with TRBJ2-7; TRBD2 is a possible D gene (7 bases). The CDR3 is 15 amino acids. Germline values: CDR1 MNHEY, CDR2 SVGAGI. V was pared by 6 bases and J by 4 bases, with 19 bases between.

Remarks on this clone: A read error may produce the germline difference seen at one junction end. The rearrangement links TRBV4-2 to TRBJ2-7; a possible D gene is TRBD2 (6 bases). This CDR3 is built from 14 residues. Germline CDR1 LGHNA, CDR2 YNFKEQ. CDR3 sequence: CASSQVGGGYEQYF. The CDR3 coding sequence is TGTGCCAGCAGTCAAGTGGGGGGTGGCTACGAGCAGTACTTC.

A few counts support this clone. The chain links TRBV5-1 to TRBJ2-5, with 7 positions matching TRBD2. J gave up 1 base and V 0 bases, and 6 bases lay outside the gene matches. CDR3 length: 16 residues. Germline V gene sequence: CDR1 SGHRS, CDR2 YFSETQ. Here the CDR3 DNA reads TGCGCCAGCAGCTTGGGGGTAGCGGGCACCCAAGAGACCCAGTACTTC. As protein: CASSLGVAGTQETQYF.

The chain carries TRBV19 and TRBJ1-1; no firm D call. This CDR3 contains 13 residues. V was pared by 3 bases and J by 6 bases, with 11 bases between. Germline values: CDR1 LNHDA, CDR2 SQIVND (reference sequence). CDR3 coding DNA: TGTGCCAGTAGTATTGAGGGCCCCGCTGAAGCTTTCTTT. Encoded protein: CASSIEGPAEAFF. Full variable domain (remainder filled in from reference TRBV19 and TRBJ1-1): DGGITQSPKYLFRKEGQNVTLSCEQNLNHDAMYWYRQDPGQGLRLIYYSQIVNDFQKGDIAEGYSVSREKKESFPLTVTSAQKNPTAFYLCASSIEGPAEAFFGQGTRLTVV.

This clone was counted a single time. The gene calls are TRBV7-2 and TRBJ2-2; 11 nucleotides agree with TRBD2. Germline V gene data show CDR1 as SGHTA and CDR2 as FQGNSA. Trimming took 3 bases from V and 5 from J; bases not matched to a gene: 8. The CDR3 is 17 residues long. The chain's CDR3 is CASSFSGGAGVTGELFF. In DNA form, the CDR3 reads TGTGCCAGCAGCTTTAGCGGGGGGGCGGGAGTAACCGGGGAGCTGTTTTTT.

CDR3 nucleotides: TGTGCCAGCTCCCCTTCAGCCGACAGGGGGCCATACAATGAGCAGTTCTTC. As protein: CASSPSADRGPYNEQFF. The J gene is TRBJ2-1, the V gene TRBV28, with 10 bases that match TRBD1. Germline trimming cut 8 bases from V and 4 bases from J; bases unmatched to any gene: 14. Germline assignment: CDR1 MDHEN and CDR2 SYDVKM. The CDR3 is made up of 17 amino acids.

The chain carries TRBV6-5 and TRBJ2-7, with D perhaps TRBD2 (6 bases). The closer fit of TRBJ2-5 to the DNA end suggests the J call may be wrong. Germline lookup yields CDR1 MNHEY and CDR2 SVGAGI. This CDR3 contains 14 residues. The CDR3 sequence is CASSSGGVPETQYF. The CDR3 region has the DNA TGTGCCAGCAGTTCGGGCGGGGTGCCAGAGACCCAGTACTTC.

J is TRBJ1-1 and V is TRBV9; D call uncertain. This CDR3 comprises 13 residues. With 3 bases removed from V and 5 bases from J, the gap between germline ends came to 11 bases. Germline lookup yields CDR1 SGDLS and CDR2 YYNGEE. CDR3 loop: CASSASGITEAFF. Here the CDR3 DNA reads TGTGCCAGCAGCGCTAGTGGAATAACTGAAGCTTTCTTT. Full variable domain (missing parts from reference TRBV9 and TRBJ1-1): DSGVTQTPKHLITATGQRVTLRCSPRSGDLSVYWYQQSLDQGLQFLIQYYNGEERAKGNILERFSAQQFPDLHSELNLSSLELGDSALYFCASSASGITEAFFGQGTRLTVV.

Turning to this clone: This specimen includes other DNA sequences encoding the same CDR3. The J gene is TRBJ2-3, the V gene TRBV6-5; TRBD2 agrees at 8 bases. The CDR3 contains 15 residues. Germline lookup yields CDR1 MNHEY and CDR2 SVGAGI. With 2 bases clipped from V and 6 bases from J, the junction kept 7 bases outside the gene matches. In DNA form, the CDR3 reads TGTGCCAGCAGTTACGAGGGACTAGTATCTGATACGCAGTATTTT. Its translation: CASSYEGLVSDTQYF.

This chain uses TRBV6-1 with TRBJ1-1; possibly TRBD1 for D (5 bases). CDR1 is MNHNS, CDR2 SASEGT, per germline. The V and J ends lost 2 bases and 2 bases respectively, with 12 bases between them. The CDR3 spans 15 residues. CDR3 in amino acids: CASSEIGGGNTEAFF. CDR3 DNA sequence: TGTGCCAGCAGTGAAATCGGGGGAGGCAACACTGAAGCTTTCTTT.

This chain connects TRBV28 to TRBJ2-2, with D possibly matching TRBD1 (5 bases). Trimming removed 10 bases from V and 5 bases from J, with 11 bases in between. The CDR3 covers 12 residues. Germline V gene lookup returns CDR1 MDHEN and CDR2 SYDVKM. The CDR3: CATITGTGELFF. CDR3 nucleotide sequence: TGTGCCACCATAACAGGAACCGGGGAGCTGTTTTTT.

This chain joins TRBV28 and TRBJ2-1, with 7 bases fitting TRBD2. In germline, CDR1 is MDHEN, CDR2 SYDVKM. V lost 8 bases, J lost 0 bases, and 7 bases stayed unmatched. This CDR3 has 15 residues. The CDR3: CASLTAGSSYNEQFF. CDR3 nucleotide sequence: TGTGCCAGCCTTACAGCGGGAAGCTCCTACAATGAGCAGTTCTTC.

The CDR3 spells CASSDSLQTQYF. In DNA, the CDR3 is TGTGCCAGCAGTGACTCCCTCCAGACCCAGTACTTC. The genes are TRBV6-4 and TRBJ2-5; no clear D gene. Per the germline V gene, CDR1 is MRHNA and CDR2 is SNTAGT. This CDR3 comprises 12 residues. V gave up 0 bases and J gave up 6 bases, with 5 bases separating them.

The V gene is TRBV5-1, the J gene TRBJ1-5, with D maybe TRBD1 (6 bases). V lost 0 bases, J lost 7 bases, and 14 bases lay in between. The germline CDR1 and CDR2 sequences are SGHRS and YFSETQ. The length of the CDR3 is 15 residues. The CDR3 DNA reads TGCGCCAGCAGCTTGGGGGACACCCAAGGGCAGCCCCAGCATTTT. Translation gives CASSLGDTQGQPQHF.